The 16 T cell receptor beta chains listed next were all sequenced from one sample in a study of blood T cell repertoires in COVID-19. The assay was immunoSEQ multiplex PCR, and TCRdb's table has in-frame clones only and misses some. The repertoire holds roughly 60,000 clones, approximately 80% seen once, with around 32% in the top ten. Specimen: peripheral blood. These receptors were taken from a human donor in a cohort sampled during active COVID-19.

This clone occurred many times. V usage is TRBV5-6 and J usage is TRBJ1-2, with TRBD1 matching 11 bases. The CDR3 sequence is 16 residues long. V was clipped by 2 bases and J by 7 bases; unmatched bases: 10. Germline lookup yields CDR1 SGHDT and CDR2 YYEEEE. The CDR3 here is CASSFGTGTGGPGYTF. Written as DNA, the CDR3 is TGTGCCAGCAGCTTTGGGACCGGGACAGGGGGACCTGGCTACACCTTC.

The V gene is TRBV12-3 or TRBV12-4, the J gene TRBJ1-1; TRBD1 is a possible D gene (6 bases). The CDR3 covers 13 residues. V was cut by 10 bases and J by 6 bases, with 18 bases left in between. CDR3 nucleotide sequence: TGTGCCACCCAGGGGTTCGGGGACGCTGAAGCTTTCTTT. Translating it yields CATQGFGDAEAFF.

Only a few counts were recorded for this clone. The sample carries other DNA sequences with the same CDR3. This chain's CDR3 is CASSLRGNEQFF. The CDR3 coding sequence is TGTGCCAGCAGCTTACGAGGCAATGAGCAGTTCTTC. V gene TRBV7-3 combines with J gene TRBJ2-1; no clear D gene. Per germline, CDR1 SGHTA and CDR2 FQGTGA. V was cut by 2 bases and J by 6 bases, with 5 bases left in between. CDR3 length: 12 amino acids.

The chain uses TRBV28 and TRBJ2-7; 11 bases match TRBD1. V trimming: 3 bases; J trimming: 0 bases; junction bases outside the gene matches: 10. The CDR3 consists of 18 residues. CDR1 MDHEN and CDR2 SYDVKM come from the germline V gene. As DNA, the CDR3 is TGTGCCAGCAGTTTGCTCTACACCGGGACAGGGGGCTCCTACGAGCAGTACTTC. Its translation: CASSLLYTGTGGSYEQYF. The variable domain in full, with the rest retrieved from reference TRBV28 and TRBJ2-7, is DVKVTQSSRYLVKRTGEKVFLECVQDMDHENMFWYRQDPGLGLRLIYFSYDVKMKEKGDIPEGYSVSREKKERFSLILESASTNQTSMYLCASSLLYTGTGGSYEQYFGPGTRLTVT.

The chain recombines TRBV7-9 with TRBJ1-3; TRBD1 matches 9 bases. There are 14 residues in the CDR3. J gave up 4 bases and V 5 bases, and 3 bases lay outside the gene matches. Germline CDR1 and CDR2: SEHNR and FQNEAQ (reference sequence). The CDR3 here is CASSPTGGGNTIYF. The CDR3, as DNA: TGTGCCAGCAGCCCGACAGGGGGAGGAAACACCATATATTTT.

This clone was found once. V gene TRBV5-6 combines with J gene TRBJ2-5, with D perhaps matching TRBD2 (5 bases). This CDR3 has 15 amino acids. The V end lost 2 bases, the J end lost 2 bases, and 13 bases lay between the germline ends. Germline V gene data show CDR1 as SGHDT and CDR2 as YYEEEE. The CDR3 is CASSFGLAGQETQYF. The CDR3 nucleotides are TGTGCCAGCAGCTTCGGGCTGGCGGGTCAAGAGACCCAGTACTTC.

This clone was picked up a small number of times. The genes are TRBV3-1 (or the pseudogene TRBV3-2) and TRBJ2-5, with D maybe TRBD2 (6 bases). In germline, CDR1 is LGHDT, CDR2 YNNKEL (reference sequence). The CDR3 sequence is 14 residues long. V lost 2 bases and J lost 2, with 9 bases in between. The CDR3 spells CASSQLAAQETQYF. In DNA, the CDR3 is TGTGCCAGCAGCCAATTAGCGGCACAAGAGACCCAGTACTTC.

J is TRBJ1-3 and V is TRBV28; D is undetermined. The V and J ends lost 6 bases and 3 bases respectively, with 12 bases between them. This CDR3 has 14 amino acids. The germline CDR1 and CDR2 sequences are MDHEN and SYDVKM. CDR3 sequence (DNA): TGTGCCAGCAGCGCGGGGTCGGTTGGAAACACCATATATTTT. Translation: CASSAGSVGNTIYF.

This clone appeared once. V is TRBV2 and J is TRBJ1-2; TRBD1 is a possible D gene (5 bases). The V gene's germline CDR1 is SNHLY and CDR2 FYNNEI. Trimming shortened V by 3 bases and J by 0 bases, and 11 bases separated the two germline ends. The CDR3 sequence is 15 residues long. CDR3 protein: CASSERQLANYGYTF. In nucleotides, the CDR3 is TGTGCCAGCAGTGAGAGACAGTTAGCTAACTATGGCTACACCTTC.

The rearrangement links TRBV20-1 to TRBJ1-6; D is possibly TRBD1 (5 bases). CDR1 DFQATT and CDR2 SNEGSKA come from the germline V gene (reference sequence). This CDR3 has 13 amino acids. V was clipped by 3 bases and J by 5 bases, with 8 bases between them. CDR3 nucleotide sequence: TGCAGTGCTAGTAGACAGCATAATTCACCCCTCCACTTT. This sequence encodes CSASRQHNSPLHF.

The chain carries TRBV7-8 and TRBJ2-2; D is possibly TRBD1 (6 bases). The length of the CDR3 is 15 residues. The germline V and J ends were trimmed by 5 bases and 6 bases, with 16 bases remaining between them. The germline gives CDR1 SGHVS, CDR2 FQNEAQ. The CDR3 spells CASSERGGASGELFF. CDR3 DNA sequence: TGTGCCAGCAGCGAAAGAGGGGGTGCCTCCGGGGAGCTGTTTTTT.

The chain has TRBV24-1 and TRBJ2-7, with D perhaps TRBD1 (6 bases). Trimming took 8 bases from V and 5 from J, leaving 6 bases between them. Germline V gene lookup returns CDR1 KGHDR and CDR2 SFDVKD. The CDR3 covers 10 residues. The DNA of the CDR3 is TGTGCCACCAAGGGGGACGAGCAGTACTTC. Residues: CATKGDEQYF.

V usage is TRBV29-1 and J usage is TRBJ2-1; 8 bases map to TRBD2. V was clipped by 6 bases and J by 6 bases; unmatched bases: 13. CDR3 length equals 15 residues. Germline V gives CDR1 SQVTM, CDR2 ANQGSEA. Here the CDR3 DNA reads TGCAGCGTCCCTACGGGCGGGGGGCCCCTCAATGAGCAGTTCTTC. Protein: CSVPTGGGPLNEQFF.

The genes are TRBV7-2 and TRBJ1-2; 7 bases match TRBD1. The germline V gene encodes CDR1 SGHTA and CDR2 FQGNSA. CDR3 length: 15 residues. V was pared by 3 bases and J by 6 bases, with 10 bases of the junction left unmatched. The CDR3 reads CASSFSTGRYDGYTF. The CDR3 nucleotides are TGTGCCAGCAGCTTCTCGACAGGGCGTTACGATGGCTACACCTTC.

The J gene is TRBJ2-7, the V gene TRBV5-6, with 7 bases fitting TRBD2. Trimming cost V 2 bases and J 7 bases; bases outside gene matches: 18. The CDR3 is 17 residues long. Germline CDR1 and CDR2: SGHDT and YYEEEE. CDR3: CASSFSPRSGILWEQYF. CDR3 nucleotides: TGTGCCAGCAGCTTCTCCCCCAGGAGCGGGATCCTGTGGGAGCAGTACTTC.

V gene TRBV19 combines with J gene TRBJ2-2; a weak D match, TRBD1 (6 bases). Trimming left V 5 bases short and J 1 base short, with 11 bases between. The CDR3 runs 15 residues. The germline CDR1 and CDR2 sequences are LNHDA and SQIVND (reference sequence). The CDR3 DNA is TGTGCCAGTAGTTATTTCAGGGGGAACACCGGGGAGCTGTTTTTT. Amino acids: CASSYFRGNTGELFF.